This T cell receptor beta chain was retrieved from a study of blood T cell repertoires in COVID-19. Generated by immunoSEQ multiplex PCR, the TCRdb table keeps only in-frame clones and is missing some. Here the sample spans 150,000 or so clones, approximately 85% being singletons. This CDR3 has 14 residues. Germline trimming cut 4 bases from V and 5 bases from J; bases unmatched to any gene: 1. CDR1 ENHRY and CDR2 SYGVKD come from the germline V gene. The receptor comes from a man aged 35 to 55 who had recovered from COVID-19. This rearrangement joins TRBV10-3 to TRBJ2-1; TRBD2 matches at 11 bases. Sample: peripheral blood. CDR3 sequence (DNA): TGTGCCATCAGTGGACTAGCGGGAAACAATGAGCAGTTCTTC. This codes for CAISGLAGNNEQFF.